The following is a TCR beta chain sequence with its context. It has no known antigen specificity. No much larger clone exists at a distance of one base, and base qualities are not known. Synthetic TCR analog templates were spiked into each PCR to estimate absolute template abundance from read counts. The immunoSEQ assay was used to amplify TCRbeta CDR3 regions from genomic DNA with bias-controlled V and J gene primers. Sequencing of rearranged TCRbeta segments was performed at approximately 20X coverage. Concerning the study's data processing: Sequencing errors were corrected by clustering and CDR3s were annotated against IMGT to assign V, D and J genes. Downstream analyses used only productive TCRbeta rearrangements and left out out-of-frame or stop-codon sequences. To compute clonality, Shannon entropy was normalized by the log of the number of unique productive sequences and then subtracted from one. Clones differing between time points or between blood and tumor were identified using Fisher's exact test with Benjamini-Hochberg correction, with an adjusted p below 0.01 applied as the threshold. As stored in TCRdb, this immuneACCESS dataset retains in-frame rearrangements with V and J assigned. A fraction of the clones does not appear; measured against another copy, unresolved V genes explain less than half of the discrepancy, and the remainder lacks a known reason. V, J and clone size were drawn from that table, and D and trimming were deduced from the DNA. Across this sample there are 50,000 or so clones, with 77% seen only once. The top ten clonotypes cover approximately 3.3% of the sample.

A cohort of about 30 patients with locally advanced or metastatic urothelial carcinoma, treated at Memorial Sloan Kettering on a trial protocol, was included. Peripheral blood mononuclear cells were collected pretreatment and during treatment, at between 1 and 8 total time points per patient. The Qiagen DNeasy Blood extraction kit was used to purify genomic DNA from total PBMCs and from tumor samples. PBMCs were collected pretreatment and during treatment and were isolated and stored as previously described. This specimen comes from a study of PD-L1 blockade in urothelial cancer (dated 2017 in TCRdb). For the wider study: All patients started therapy in the mid-2010s and received atezolizumab 1,200 mg intravenously every 3 weeks. About 90% of the roughly 29 patients were males with bladder-origin urothelial cancer, and about 60% of the 29 reported a prior smoking history. An ECOG performance status of 0 or 1 was recorded for the patients, and 0 to 3 prior chemotherapy regimens had been received by the patients. Blood samples were analyzed 3 weeks after the start of treatment (second dose) and 6 weeks after the start of treatment. Blood samples gave a median of around 140,000 T cells and tens of thousands of unique TCRs, with a median clonality of 0.080. The study, an exploratory multi-omic analysis, examined somatic, immune and clinical correlates of response to PD-L1 blockade with atezolizumab in urothelial cancer. Pretreatment tumor samples, along with matched peripheral blood collected serially before and after atezolizumab treatment, underwent TCR sequencing. Durable clinical benefit was defined as a progression-free survival longer than 6 months, and TCR features were additionally tested against progression-free survival and overall survival. In the same patients, whole exome sequencing and RNA sequencing of pretreatment tumors were performed in addition to TCR sequencing. Durable clinical benefit was achieved by nine patients but not by the remaining 20. Pretreatment blood TCR-seq was available for 27 to 30 patients, at least one posttreatment blood collection was obtained for approximately 25 patients, and tumor TCR-seq was available for approximately 25 patients.

What the study reported, not specific to this receptor: Greater expansion of tumor-associated TCR clones in peripheral blood 3 weeks after the start of treatment was observed in patients with durable benefit (n ≈ 20, p = 0.022). A pretreatment peripheral blood TCR clonality below the median was linked to improved progression-free and overall survival. Because the sample size was small (n of about 27) and many exploratory analyses were performed, the results are intended to be hypothesis-generating.

The CDR3 spans 16 residues, from the cysteine through the phenylalanine. Only the CDR3 part of the read is kept: 48 bases, read in frame from the first base. The germline V gene specifies SGHVS as CDR1 and FQNEAQ as CDR2. V is trimmed back by 1 base and J by 5 bases, and the junction contains 7 bases that no gene match accounts for. The sequenced sample was PBMCs, obtained around atezolizumab (anti-PD-L1) treatment. This TCR was recovered from a man between 70 and 80 years old with urothelial cancer. The chain is assembled from TRBV7-8 and TRBJ2-5; 10 junctional bases match TRBD2. The encoded CDR3 is CASSLVVAGGGETQYF. Here is the DNA: TGTGCCAGCAGCTTAGTGGTAGCGGGGGGAGGGGAGACCCAGTACTTC.